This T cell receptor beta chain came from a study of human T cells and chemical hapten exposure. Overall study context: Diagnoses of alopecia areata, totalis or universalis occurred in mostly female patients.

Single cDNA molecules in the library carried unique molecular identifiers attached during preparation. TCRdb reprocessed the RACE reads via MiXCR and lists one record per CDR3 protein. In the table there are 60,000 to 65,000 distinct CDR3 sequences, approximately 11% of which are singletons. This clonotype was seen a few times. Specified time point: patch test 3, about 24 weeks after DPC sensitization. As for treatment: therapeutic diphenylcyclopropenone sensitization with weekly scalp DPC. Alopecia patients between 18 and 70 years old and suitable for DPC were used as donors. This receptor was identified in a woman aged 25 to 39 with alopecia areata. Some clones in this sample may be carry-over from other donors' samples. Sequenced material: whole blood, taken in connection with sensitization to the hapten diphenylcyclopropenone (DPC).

CDR3 protein: CASSLRTGRSNTGELFF. The CDR3 nucleotides are TGCGCCAGCAGCTTGAGGACAGGCCGCTCAAACACCGGGGAGCTGTTTTTT. This chain links TRBV5-1 with TRBJ2-2; 7 positions match TRBD1. The CDR3 is 17 residues long. In germline, CDR1 is SGHRS, CDR2 YFSETQ. The ends lost 1 base at V and 2 bases at J; junction bases unmatched: 8. Full variable domain (remainder filled in from reference TRBV5-1 and TRBJ2-2): KAGVTQTPRYLIKTRGQQVTLSCSPISGHRSVSWYQQTPGQGLQFLFEYFSETQRNKGNFPGRFSGRQFSNSRSEMNVSTLELGDSALYLCASSLRTGRSNTGELFFGEGSRLTVL.